The rows below give T cell receptor beta chains drawn from one sample of a study of identical twins. TCRdb reprocessed the 5' RACE reads with MiXCR, giving one entry per CDR3 protein. The sample has hundreds of thousands of distinct CDR3 sequences, roughly 6% seen once. Source material: naive T cells sorted from blood. The origin of the receptors is a man in his late teens or twenties in good health. CDR3s include the opening cysteine and the closing phenylalanine or tryptophan. A D gene is named only where the DNA matches it firmly. Size is omitted from some rows. Given values are once, few, many or a class for expanded clones.

abundance: few
j_gene: TRBJ1-4
d_gene: -
v_gene: TRBV15
CDR3aa: CATSSPRGGEKLFF
CDR3nt: TGTGCCACCAGCAGTCCCCGGGGGGGAGAAAAACTGTTTTTT

abundance: few
j_gene: TRBJ2-1
d_gene: TRBD1
v_gene: TRBV15
CDR3aa: CATSEGTGGNEQFF
CDR3nt: TGTGCCACCAGCGAAGGGACAGGTGGAAATGAGCAGTTCTTC

abundance: few
j_gene: TRBJ2-3
d_gene: -
v_gene: TRBV18
CDR3aa: CASSPRPSGTDTQYF
CDR3nt: TGTGCCAGCTCACCTCGCCCTAGCGGCACAGATACGCAGTATTTT

abundance: -
j_gene: TRBJ2-3
d_gene: -
v_gene: TRBV7-8
CDR3aa: CATTGPWTDTQYF
CDR3nt: TGTGCCACCACGGGACCTTGGACGGATACGCAGTATTTT

abundance: many
j_gene: TRBJ2-1
d_gene: -
v_gene: TRBV7-3
CDR3aa: CASSSDGYNEQFF
CDR3nt: TGTGCCAGCAGCTCGGACGGATACAATGAGCAGTTCTTC

abundance: few
j_gene: TRBJ2-7
d_gene: -
v_gene: TRBV6-5
CDR3aa: CASSYPPAGATFYEQYF
CDR3nt: TGTGCCAGCAGCTACCCTCCGGCAGGGGCGACGTTCTACGAGCAGTACTTC

abundance: many
j_gene: TRBJ2-1
d_gene: TRBD2
v_gene: TRBV29-1
CDR3aa: CSVESGLAPFFYNEQFF
CDR3nt: TGCAGCGTTGAGTCCGGACTAGCGCCCTTCTTCTACAATGAGCAGTTCTTC

abundance: many
j_gene: TRBJ2-5
d_gene: -
v_gene: TRBV12-3/TRBV12-4
CDR3aa: CASSHGVSQETQYF
CDR3nt: TGTGCCAGCAGCCACGGGGTCAGCCAAGAGACCCAGTACTTC

abundance: -
j_gene: TRBJ1-2
d_gene: TRBD1
v_gene: TRBV7-2
CDR3aa: CASSLGGQVYGYTF
CDR3nt: TGTGCCAGCAGCTTAGGGGGACAGGTCTATGGCTACACCTTC

abundance: many
j_gene: TRBJ1-3
d_gene: -
v_gene: TRBV11-2
CDR3aa: CASSVVGPGNTIYF
CDR3nt: TGTGCCAGCAGCGTAGTTGGTCCTGGAAACACCATATATTTT

abundance: few
j_gene: TRBJ2-2
d_gene: TRBD2
v_gene: TRBV24-1
CDR3aa: CATSKPPGGDGHGELFF
CDR3nt: TGTGCCACCAGTAAGCCCCCGGGGGGAGACGGTCACGGGGAGCTGTTTTTT

abundance: -
j_gene: TRBJ2-5
d_gene: -
v_gene: TRBV4-1
CDR3aa: CASSQEGARGETQYF
CDR3nt: TGCGCCAGCAGCCAGGAGGGGGCCAGGGGAGAGACCCAGTACTTC

abundance: few
j_gene: TRBJ1-1
d_gene: TRBD1
v_gene: TRBV6-2/TRBV6-3
CDR3aa: CASSYFTGVNTEAFF
CDR3nt: TGTGCCAGCAGTTACTTTACAGGGGTGAACACTGAAGCTTTCTTT

abundance: few
j_gene: TRBJ2-1
d_gene: TRBD2
v_gene: TRBV6-4
CDR3aa: CASSRTGLADNEQFF
CDR3nt: TGTGCCAGCAGTCGCACGGGACTAGCGGACAATGAGCAGTTCTTC

abundance: many
j_gene: TRBJ1-5
d_gene: -
v_gene: TRBV5-1
CDR3aa: CASSLVGAQPQHF
CDR3nt: TGCGCCAGCAGCTTGGTTGGCGCGCAGCCCCAGCATTTT

abundance: many
j_gene: TRBJ2-6
d_gene: -
v_gene: TRBV6-1
CDR3aa: CASSPLGTLSSGANVLTF
CDR3nt: TGTGCCAGCAGTCCCCTCGGGACGCTAAGCTCTGGGGCCAACGTCCTGACTTTC

abundance: few
j_gene: TRBJ2-1
d_gene: -
v_gene: TRBV10-3
CDR3aa: CAISENRDSYNEQFF
CDR3nt: TGTGCCATCAGTGAGAACAGGGACTCCTACAATGAGCAGTTCTTC

abundance: many
j_gene: TRBJ1-4
d_gene: -
v_gene: TRBV24-1
CDR3aa: CATDRCCEKLFF
CDR3nt: TGTGCCACCGACAGGTGTTGCGAAAAACTGTTTTTT

abundance: many
j_gene: TRBJ2-1
d_gene: -
v_gene: TRBV12-3/TRBV12-4
CDR3aa: CASSFGKYNEQFF
CDR3nt: TGTGCCAGCAGTTTTGGGAAGTACAATGAGCAGTTCTTC

abundance: many
j_gene: TRBJ2-1
d_gene: -
v_gene: TRBV5-1
CDR3aa: CASSPGSLGYNEQFF
CDR3nt: TGCGCCAGCAGCCCGGGGTCCCTGGGGTACAATGAGCAGTTCTTC

abundance: many
j_gene: TRBJ1-2
d_gene: -
v_gene: TRBV12-3/TRBV12-4
CDR3aa: CASTTQAAGGYTF
CDR3nt: TGTGCCAGCACCACACAGGCGGCTGGAGGCTACACCTTC

abundance: few
j_gene: TRBJ2-5
d_gene: -
v_gene: TRBV11-2
CDR3aa: CASSLSGVSETQYF
CDR3nt: TGTGCCAGCAGCTTATCAGGGGTTTCGGAGACCCAGTACTTC

abundance: many
j_gene: TRBJ2-5
d_gene: TRBD2
v_gene: TRBV7-3
CDR3aa: CASSPTSGSQETQYF
CDR3nt: TGTGCCAGCAGCCCGACTAGCGGGAGCCAAGAGACCCAGTACTTC

abundance: -
j_gene: TRBJ2-5
d_gene: -
v_gene: TRBV5-6
CDR3aa: CASRVWGDQETQYF
CDR3nt: TGTGCCAGCAGAGTGTGGGGGGATCAAGAGACCCAGTACTTC

abundance: many
j_gene: TRBJ2-3
d_gene: TRBD2
v_gene: TRBV12-3/TRBV12-4
CDR3aa: CASSLVAGAPVAQYF
CDR3nt: TGTGCCAGCAGTTTAGTAGCGGGAGCGCCGGTGGCGCAGTATTTT